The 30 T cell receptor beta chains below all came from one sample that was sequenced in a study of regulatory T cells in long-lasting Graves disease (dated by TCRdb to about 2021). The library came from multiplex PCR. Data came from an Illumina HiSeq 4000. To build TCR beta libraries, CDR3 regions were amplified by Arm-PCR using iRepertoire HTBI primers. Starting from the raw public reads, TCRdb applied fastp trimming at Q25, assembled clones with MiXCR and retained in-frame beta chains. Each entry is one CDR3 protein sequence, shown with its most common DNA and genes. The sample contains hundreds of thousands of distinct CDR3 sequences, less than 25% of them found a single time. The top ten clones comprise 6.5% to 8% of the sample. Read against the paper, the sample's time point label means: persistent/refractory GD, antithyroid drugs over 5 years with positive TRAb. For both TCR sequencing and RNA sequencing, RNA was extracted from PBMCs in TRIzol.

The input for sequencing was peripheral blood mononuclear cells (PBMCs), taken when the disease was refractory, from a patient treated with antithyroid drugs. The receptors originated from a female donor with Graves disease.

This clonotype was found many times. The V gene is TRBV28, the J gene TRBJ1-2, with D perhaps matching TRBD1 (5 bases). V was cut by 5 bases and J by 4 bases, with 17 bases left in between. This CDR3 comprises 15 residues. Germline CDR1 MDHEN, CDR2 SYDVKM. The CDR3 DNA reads TGTGCCAGCAGTACCCCGTTGCAGGGAGCCTATGGCTACACCTTC. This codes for CASSTPLQGAYGYTF.

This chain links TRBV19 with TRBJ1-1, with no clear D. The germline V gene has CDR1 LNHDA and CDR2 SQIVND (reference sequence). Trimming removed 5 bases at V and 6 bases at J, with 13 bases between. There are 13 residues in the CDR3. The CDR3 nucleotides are TGTGCCAGTAGTCACCCTTCGACGGCTGAAGCTTTCTTT. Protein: CASSHPSTAEAFF.

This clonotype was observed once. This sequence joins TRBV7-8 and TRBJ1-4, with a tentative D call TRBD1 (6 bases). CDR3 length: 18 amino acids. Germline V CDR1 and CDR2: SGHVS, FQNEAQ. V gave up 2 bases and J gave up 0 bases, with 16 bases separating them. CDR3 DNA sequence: TGTGCCAGCAGCTTACATGCGGGACAACCAGCAACTAATGAAAAACTGTTTTTT. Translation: CASSLHAGQPATNEKLFF.

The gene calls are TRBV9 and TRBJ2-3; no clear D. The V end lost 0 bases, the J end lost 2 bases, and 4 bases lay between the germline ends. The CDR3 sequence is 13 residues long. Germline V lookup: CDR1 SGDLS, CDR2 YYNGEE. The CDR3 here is CASSVEATDTQYF. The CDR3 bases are TGTGCCAGCAGCGTAGAAGCCACAGATACGCAGTATTTT.

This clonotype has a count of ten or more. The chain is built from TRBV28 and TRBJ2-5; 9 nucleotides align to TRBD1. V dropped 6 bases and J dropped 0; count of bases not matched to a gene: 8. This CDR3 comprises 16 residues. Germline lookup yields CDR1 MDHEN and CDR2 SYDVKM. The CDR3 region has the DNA TGTGCCAGCAGCCCCAGGACAGGGGAGTACCAAGAGACCCAGTACTTC. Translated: CASSPRTGEYQETQYF.

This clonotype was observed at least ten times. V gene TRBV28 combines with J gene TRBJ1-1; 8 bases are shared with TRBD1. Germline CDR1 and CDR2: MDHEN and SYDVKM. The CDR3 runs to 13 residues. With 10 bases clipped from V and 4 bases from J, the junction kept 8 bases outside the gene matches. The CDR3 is CATKETGVTEAFF. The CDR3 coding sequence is TGTGCCACCAAAGAGACAGGGGTCACTGAAGCTTTCTTT.

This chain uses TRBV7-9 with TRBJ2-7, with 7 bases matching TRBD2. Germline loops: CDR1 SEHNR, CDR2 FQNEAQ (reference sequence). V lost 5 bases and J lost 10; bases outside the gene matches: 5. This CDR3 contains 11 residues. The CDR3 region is CASSGGGIQYF. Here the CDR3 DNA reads TGTGCCAGCAGCGGCGGGGGTATACAGTACTTC.

CDR3 amino acids: CASSLDPRRRTYNEQFF. The CDR3 DNA reads TGCGCCAGCAGCTTGGATCCCCGCAGACGAACCTACAATGAGCAGTTCTTC. The chain has TRBV5-1 and TRBJ2-1; D unresolved. V lost 0 bases to trimming and J lost 2 bases, with 15 bases between them. This CDR3 region has 17 residues. Looked up from germline, CDR1 is SGHRS and CDR2 is YFSETQ.

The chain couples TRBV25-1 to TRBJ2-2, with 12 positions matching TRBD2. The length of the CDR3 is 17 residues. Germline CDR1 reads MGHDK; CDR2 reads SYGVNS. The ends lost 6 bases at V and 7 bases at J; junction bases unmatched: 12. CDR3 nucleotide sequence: TGTGCCAGCAGCACTAAAAGACTAGCGGGAGCAATCGGGGAGCTGTTTTTT. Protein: CASSTKRLAGAIGELFF.

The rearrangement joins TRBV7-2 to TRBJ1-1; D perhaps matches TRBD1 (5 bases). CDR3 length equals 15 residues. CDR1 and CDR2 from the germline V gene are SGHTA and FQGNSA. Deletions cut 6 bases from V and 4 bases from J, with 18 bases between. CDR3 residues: CASSFTRTGGTEAFF. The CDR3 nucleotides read TGTGCCAGCAGTTTCACTCGGACGGGGGGCACTGAAGCTTTCTTT.

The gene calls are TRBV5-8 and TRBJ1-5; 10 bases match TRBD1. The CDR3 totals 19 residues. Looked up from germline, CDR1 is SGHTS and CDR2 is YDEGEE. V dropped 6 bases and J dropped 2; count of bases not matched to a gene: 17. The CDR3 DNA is TGTGCCAGCACCCTGGTTGGGACAGGGGCCTTTTCGGGCAATCAGCCCCAGCATTTT. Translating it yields CASTLVGTGAFSGNQPQHF.

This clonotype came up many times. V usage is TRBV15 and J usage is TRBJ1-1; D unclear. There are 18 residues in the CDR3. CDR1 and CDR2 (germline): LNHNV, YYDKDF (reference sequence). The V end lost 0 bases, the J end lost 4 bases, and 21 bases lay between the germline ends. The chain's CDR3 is CATSRERQPLPGGTEAFF. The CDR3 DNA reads TGTGCCACCAGCAGAGAAAGACAACCGTTACCCGGAGGCACTGAAGCTTTCTTT.

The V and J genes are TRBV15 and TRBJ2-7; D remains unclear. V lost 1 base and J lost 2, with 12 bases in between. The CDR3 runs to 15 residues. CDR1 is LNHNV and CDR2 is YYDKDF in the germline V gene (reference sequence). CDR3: CATSRAGTIAYEQYF. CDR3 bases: TGTGCCACCAGCAGAGCGGGTACGATCGCCTACGAGCAGTACTTC.

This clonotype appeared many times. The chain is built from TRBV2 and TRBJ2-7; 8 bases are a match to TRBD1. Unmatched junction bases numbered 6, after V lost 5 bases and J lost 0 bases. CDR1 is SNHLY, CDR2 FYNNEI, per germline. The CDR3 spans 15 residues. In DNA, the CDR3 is TGTGCCAGCAGTTGGGACAGGAAGGGCTCCTACGAGCAGTACTTC. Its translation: CASSWDRKGSYEQYF.

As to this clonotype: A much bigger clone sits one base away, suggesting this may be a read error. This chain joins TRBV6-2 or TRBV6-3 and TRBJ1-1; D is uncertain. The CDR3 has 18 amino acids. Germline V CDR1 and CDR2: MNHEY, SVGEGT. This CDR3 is CTSSSIHSVTALNTEAFF. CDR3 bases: TGTACCAGCAGTTCCATCCATTCGGTGACGGCTTTGAACACTGAAGCTTTCTTT.

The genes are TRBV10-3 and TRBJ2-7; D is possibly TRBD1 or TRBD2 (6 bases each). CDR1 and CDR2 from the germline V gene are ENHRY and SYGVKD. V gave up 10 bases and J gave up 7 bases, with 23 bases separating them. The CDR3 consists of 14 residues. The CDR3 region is CATKQGGAAGEQYF. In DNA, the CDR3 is TGTGCCACTAAACAGGGCGGCGCGGCGGGGGAGCAGTACTTC.

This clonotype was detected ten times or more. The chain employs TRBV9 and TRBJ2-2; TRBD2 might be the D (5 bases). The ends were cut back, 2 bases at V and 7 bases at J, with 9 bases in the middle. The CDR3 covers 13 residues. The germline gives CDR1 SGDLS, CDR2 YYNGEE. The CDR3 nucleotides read TGTGCCAGCAGCGTGGTCGCGGGCGGGGAGCTGTTTTTT. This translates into CASSVVAGGELFF.

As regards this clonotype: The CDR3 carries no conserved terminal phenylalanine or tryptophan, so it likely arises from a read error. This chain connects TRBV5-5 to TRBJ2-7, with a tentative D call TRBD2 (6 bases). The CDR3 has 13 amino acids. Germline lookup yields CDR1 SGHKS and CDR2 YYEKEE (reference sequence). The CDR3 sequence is CACSLGGNYEQYL. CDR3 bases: TGTGCCTGCAGCTTGGGGGGAAACTACGAGCAGTACCTC.

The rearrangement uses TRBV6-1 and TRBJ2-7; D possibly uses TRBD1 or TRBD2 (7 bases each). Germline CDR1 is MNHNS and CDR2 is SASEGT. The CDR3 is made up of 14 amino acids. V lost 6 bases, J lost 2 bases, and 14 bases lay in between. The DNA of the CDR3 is TGTGCCAGCAGCCAGGGGGGGAGGGCCTACGAGCAGTACTTC. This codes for CASSQGGRAYEQYF.

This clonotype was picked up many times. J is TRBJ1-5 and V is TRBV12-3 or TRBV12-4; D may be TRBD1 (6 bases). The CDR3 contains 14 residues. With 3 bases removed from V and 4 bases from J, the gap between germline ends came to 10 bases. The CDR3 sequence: CASSFAQGNQPQHF. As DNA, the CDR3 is TGTGCCAGCAGTTTTGCACAGGGAAATCAGCCCCAGCATTTT.

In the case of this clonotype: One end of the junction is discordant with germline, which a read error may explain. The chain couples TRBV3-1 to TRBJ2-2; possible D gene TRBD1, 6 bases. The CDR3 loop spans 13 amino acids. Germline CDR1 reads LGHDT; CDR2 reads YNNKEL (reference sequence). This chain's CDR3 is CASSRSGVGELLF. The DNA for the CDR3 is TGTGCCAGCAGCCGTTCAGGGGTCGGGGAGCTGCTTTTT.

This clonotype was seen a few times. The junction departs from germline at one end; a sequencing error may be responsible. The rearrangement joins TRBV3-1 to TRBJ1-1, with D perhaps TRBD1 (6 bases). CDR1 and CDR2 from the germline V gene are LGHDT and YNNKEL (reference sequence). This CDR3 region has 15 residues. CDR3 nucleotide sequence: TGTGCCAGCGGCCAAAATCCCCGGACAGACACTGAAGCTTTCTTT. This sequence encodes CASGQNPRTDTEAFF.

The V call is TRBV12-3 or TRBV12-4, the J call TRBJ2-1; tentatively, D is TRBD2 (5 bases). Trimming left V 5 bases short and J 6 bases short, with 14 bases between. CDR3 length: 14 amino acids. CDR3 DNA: TGTGCCAGCAGTAGCGGAGAGGAGGTCAATGAGCAGTTCTTC. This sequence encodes CASSSGEEVNEQFF.

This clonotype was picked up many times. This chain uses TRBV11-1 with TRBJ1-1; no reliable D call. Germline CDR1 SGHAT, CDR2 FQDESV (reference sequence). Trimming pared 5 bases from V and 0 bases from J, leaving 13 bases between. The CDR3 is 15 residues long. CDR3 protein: CASSHRRPVNTEAFF. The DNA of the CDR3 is TGTGCCAGCAGCCATAGACGGCCCGTGAACACTGAAGCTTTCTTT. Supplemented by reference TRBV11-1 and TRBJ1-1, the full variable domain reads EAEVAQSPRYKITEKSQAVAFWCDPISGHATLYWYRQILGQGPELLVQFQDESVVDDSQLPKDRFSAERLKGVDSTLKIQPAELGDSAMYLCASSHRRPVNTEAFFGQGTRLTVV.

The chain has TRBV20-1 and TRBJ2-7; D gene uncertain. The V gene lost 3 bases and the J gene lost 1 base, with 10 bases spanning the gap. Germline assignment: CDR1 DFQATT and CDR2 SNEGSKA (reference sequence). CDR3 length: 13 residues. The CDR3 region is CSARGGLSYEQYF. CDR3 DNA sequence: TGCAGTGCTAGGGGTGGTTTATCCTACGAGCAGTACTTC.

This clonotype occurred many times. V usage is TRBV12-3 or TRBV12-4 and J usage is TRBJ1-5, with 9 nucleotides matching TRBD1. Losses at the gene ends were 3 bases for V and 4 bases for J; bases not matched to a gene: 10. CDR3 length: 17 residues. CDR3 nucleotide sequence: TGTGCCAGCAGTTTGGGACAGGGAAGTTGGTGGAATCAGCCCCAGCATTTT. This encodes CASSLGQGSWWNQPQHF.

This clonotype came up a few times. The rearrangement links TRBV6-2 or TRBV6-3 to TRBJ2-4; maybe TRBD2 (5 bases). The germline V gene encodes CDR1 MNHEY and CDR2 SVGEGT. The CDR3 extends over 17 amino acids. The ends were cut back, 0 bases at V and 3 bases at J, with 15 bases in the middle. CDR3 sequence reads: CASSYSILSGGKNIQYF. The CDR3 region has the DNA TGTGCCAGCAGTTACTCGATATTGTCAGGAGGCAAAAACATTCAGTACTTC.

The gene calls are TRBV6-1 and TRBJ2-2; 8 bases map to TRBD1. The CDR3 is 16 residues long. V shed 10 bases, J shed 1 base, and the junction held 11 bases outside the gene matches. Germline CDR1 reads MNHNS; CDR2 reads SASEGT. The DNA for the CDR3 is TGTGCCACCCTAACCCTCAGGGGGCTGAACACCGGGGAGCTGTTTTTT. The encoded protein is CATLTLRGLNTGELFF.

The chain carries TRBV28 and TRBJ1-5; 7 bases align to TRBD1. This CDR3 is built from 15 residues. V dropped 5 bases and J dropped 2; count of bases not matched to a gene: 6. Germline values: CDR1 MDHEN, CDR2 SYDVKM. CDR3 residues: CASSMGQLGNQPQHF. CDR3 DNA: TGTGCCAGCAGTATGGGACAGTTGGGCAATCAGCCCCAGCATTTT.

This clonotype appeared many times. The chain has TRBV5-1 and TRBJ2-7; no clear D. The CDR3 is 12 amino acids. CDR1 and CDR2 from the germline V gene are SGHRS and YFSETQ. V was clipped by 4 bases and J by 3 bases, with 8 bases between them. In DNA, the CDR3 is TGCGCCAGCAGCCGAGATGTCTACGAGCAGTACTTC. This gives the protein CASSRDVYEQYF.